These 15 T cell receptor beta chains came from one sample sequenced in a study of shared clonotypes between healthy human individuals (dated by TCRdb to 2018 to 2021). For the CD8 naive samples, CD45RO-negative cells were positively selected for CCR7, yielding a CD45RA+CCR7+ population from which TemRA cells were excluded. The method behind the library was the immunoSEQ multiplex PCR assay. TCRdb obtained this table from immuneACCESS and retained in-frame rearrangements with V and J assigned. These tables miss some clones; where compared with another copy, unresolved V genes account for less than half of the shortfall, and the remainder is unexplained. Present in this sample are some 2,000,000 clones, about 95% of which were seen just once. 0.85% to 1.3% of the sample is in the top ten clones. Sample: naive CD8+ T cells sorted from blood. The intended sense of this specimen's cell subset or site label: CD45RA+CCR7+. Source of these receptors: a young man in good health.

This chain connects TRBV6-8 to TRBJ1-2, with no clear D. Deletions cut 6 bases from V and 2 bases from J, with 19 bases between. The CDR3 is 16 amino acids. Germline CDR1 is MNHGY and CDR2 is SAAAGT. In nucleotides, the CDR3 is TGTGCCAGCAGGCCCTACCTAAAGGGAATAAACTATGGCTACACCTTC. Translating gives CASRPYLKGINYGYTF.

The table lists this clone with a count of one. The chain uses TRBV27 and TRBJ1-4; 7 positions agree with TRBD1. CDR3 size: 15 residues. Trimming at V came to 0 bases and at J to 8 bases, leaving 6 bases not matched to a gene. In germline, CDR1 is MNHEY, CDR2 SMNVEV (reference sequence). CDR3 amino acids: CASSLSVQGGEKLFF. As DNA, the CDR3 is TGTGCCAGCAGTTTATCCGTCCAGGGGGGAGAAAAACTGTTTTTT.

V and J are TRBV5-1 and TRBJ1-2, with D perhaps matching TRBD1 (5 bases). Trimming took 2 bases from V and 3 from J, leaving 14 bases between them. The CDR3 runs 15 residues. Germline CDR1 and CDR2: SGHRS and YFSETQ. The CDR3 DNA is TGCGCCAGCAGCTTCCCTCCGGGGGGTGACTATGGCTACACCTTC. It is translated as CASSFPPGGDYGYTF.

The V call is TRBV5-4, the J call TRBJ1-1, with 8 bases identical to TRBD1. This CDR3 contains 12 residues. Germline trimming cut 3 bases from V and 8 bases from J; bases unmatched to any gene: 3. CDR1 is SGHNT and CDR2 is YYREEE in the germline V gene (reference sequence). The CDR3, as DNA: TGTGCCAGCAGCTGGGGACAGGCCGAAGCTTTCTTT. This sequence encodes CASSWGQAEAFF.

The chain combines TRBV7-9 with TRBJ2-1; weak D call: TRBD1 (5 bases). CDR3 length: 17 amino acids. Germline-derived CDR1 and CDR2 are SEHNR and FQNEAQ (reference sequence). V dropped 3 bases and J dropped 9 bases, with 24 bases sitting between them. CDR3 sequence reads: CASSFIVLVAGDSEQFF. In DNA form, the CDR3 reads TGTGCCAGCAGCTTCATTGTTTTGGTTGCCGGCGACAGTGAGCAGTTCTTC.

This chain joins TRBV11-2 and TRBJ2-3; maybe TRBD2 (5 bases). Germline V gene data show CDR1 as SGHAT and CDR2 as FQNNGV. The CDR3 is made up of 13 amino acids. The V end was cut by 2 bases, the J end by 2 bases, with 5 bases between. The CDR3 loop is CASSLRDTDTQYF. CDR3 in DNA: TGTGCCAGCAGCTTACGGGACACAGATACGCAGTATTTT.

The rearrangement links TRBV19 to TRBJ2-7; 9 bases agree with TRBD1. Germline CDR1 is LNHDA and CDR2 is SQIVND (reference sequence). The length of the CDR3 is 15 residues. Unmatched junction bases numbered 5, after V lost 1 base and J lost 4 bases. The CDR3 spells CASSIAQGAKYEQYF. Written as DNA, the CDR3 is TGTGCCAGTAGTATAGCACAGGGGGCAAAATACGAGCAGTACTTC.

This chain connects TRBV9 to TRBJ2-1; 10 bases align to TRBD1. Trimming removed 4 bases from V and 8 bases from J; junction bases left unmatched: 6. Germline V gives CDR1 SGDLS, CDR2 YYNGEE. The CDR3 totals 14 residues. The chain's CDR3 is CASSLAGTGDEQFF. As DNA, the CDR3 is TGTGCCAGCAGCTTAGCCGGGACAGGGGATGAGCAGTTCTTC.

This chain links TRBV13 with TRBJ2-3; 8 bases are shared with TRBD2. The V and J ends lost 2 bases and 6 bases, in that order; junction bases with no gene match: 7. Germline V CDR1 and CDR2: PRHDT, FYEKMQ (reference sequence). The CDR3 loop spans 15 amino acids. The CDR3, as DNA: TGTGCCAGCAGCTTAAGCCCAGCGGGAGTGGATACGCAGTATTTT. Translated: CASSLSPAGVDTQYF.

V usage is TRBV27 and J usage is TRBJ2-7; the match to TRBD1 covers 7 bases. CDR1 is MNHEY and CDR2 is SMNVEV in the germline V gene (reference sequence). Trimming cost V 7 bases and J 1 base; bases outside gene matches: 10. The CDR3 is 15 amino acids. CDR3 sequence: CASNSLTGLSYEQYF. The CDR3 DNA follows: TGTGCCAGCAACTCTCTGACAGGGCTTTCCTACGAGCAGTACTTC.

CDR3 DNA: TGTGCCAGTTCGGGACAGGGGATCGATCAGCCCCAGCATTTT. Amino acid sequence: CASSGQGIDQPQHF. The chain combines TRBV7-9 with TRBJ1-5; TRBD1 matches 10 bases. The CDR3 is 14 residues long. The V segment lost 9 bases and the J segment 5 bases; nucleotides outside the gene matches: 7. Per germline, CDR1 SEHNR and CDR2 FQNEAQ (reference sequence).

Note on this clone: This same CDR3 is encoded by further DNA sequences in the sample. The chain carries TRBV4-1 and TRBJ2-7; 10 bases are a match to TRBD1. Trimming took 1 base from V and 4 from J; bases not matched to a gene: 1. Germline values: CDR1 MGHRA, CDR2 YSYEKL. The CDR3 is 14 residues long. The CDR3 protein is CASSQGQGAYEQYF. The CDR3 DNA reads as TGCGCCAGCAGCCAAGGACAGGGGGCTTACGAGCAGTACTTC.

V gene TRBV10-3 combines with J gene TRBJ2-1; 7 bases map to TRBD2. Per germline, CDR1 ENHRY and CDR2 SYGVKD. Unmatched junction bases numbered 3, after V lost 4 bases and J lost 6 bases. The CDR3 length is 13 residues. The chain's CDR3 is CAISAGGVNEQFF. CDR3 nucleotide sequence: TGTGCCATCAGTGCGGGAGGTGTCAATGAGCAGTTCTTC.

The rearrangement uses TRBV15 and TRBJ1-3, with 7 positions matching TRBD1. CDR1 and CDR2 from the germline V gene are LNHNV and YYDKDF (reference sequence). J was trimmed by 0 bases and V by 1 base; bases with no gene match: 0. This CDR3 comprises 15 residues. Here the CDR3 reads CATSRGDSSGNTIYF. CDR3 coding DNA: TGTGCCACCAGCAGAGGGGACAGCTCTGGAAACACCATATATTTT.

J is TRBJ2-5 and V is TRBV7-9, with D perhaps assigned TRBD1 or TRBD2 (5 bases each). This CDR3 has 14 amino acids. Per the germline V gene, CDR1 is SEHNR and CDR2 is FQNEAQ (reference sequence). V dropped 2 bases and J dropped 5 bases, with 12 bases sitting between them. Here the CDR3 DNA reads TGTGCCAGCAGCTTATCAGGGTGGGGGGAGACCCAGTACTTC. This translates into CASSLSGWGETQYF.